This T cell receptor (beta chain) was observed in a study of identical twins. A universal primer site came from template switching; cDNA carried unique molecular identifiers. TCRdb reprocessed the 5' RACE reads via MiXCR and lists one record per CDR3 protein. The sample gives 1.5 million to 2 million distinct CDR3 sequences, around 33% of which show up once; less than 0.35% is in the top ten. The V gene's germline CDR1 is SGHTA and CDR2 FQGNSA. The CDR3 has 15 residues. The ends were cut back, 2 bases at V and 5 bases at J, with 13 bases in the middle. In its sample, this clonotype was seen a few times.

The sequenced material came from cord blood. V usage is TRBV7-2 and J usage is TRBJ1-5, with a possible D match to TRBD1 (6 bases). The origin of this receptor is a newborn girl in good health. CDR3 nucleotides: TGTGCCAGCAGCTTATCACAGGGACCCTATCAGCCCCAGCATTTT. Amino acids: CASSLSQGPYQPQHF.